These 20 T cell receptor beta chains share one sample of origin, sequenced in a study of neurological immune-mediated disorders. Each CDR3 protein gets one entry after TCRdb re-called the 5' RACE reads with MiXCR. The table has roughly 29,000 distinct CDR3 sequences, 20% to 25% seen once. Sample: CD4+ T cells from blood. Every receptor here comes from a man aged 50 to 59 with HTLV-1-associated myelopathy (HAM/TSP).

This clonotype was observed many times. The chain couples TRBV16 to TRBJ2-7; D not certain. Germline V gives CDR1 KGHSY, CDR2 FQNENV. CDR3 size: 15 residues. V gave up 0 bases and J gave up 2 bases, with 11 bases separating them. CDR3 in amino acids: CASSQSRYNPYEQYF. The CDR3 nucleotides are TGTGCCAGCAGCCAATCGAGGTATAACCCCTACGAGCAGTACTTC.

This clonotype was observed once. As DNA, the CDR3 is TGCGCCAGCAGCGCCGGGACGGGCTACAATGAGCAGTTCTTC. Its protein is CASSAGTGYNEQFF. V is TRBV5-1 and J is TRBJ2-1, with D possibly being TRBD1 or TRBD2 (5 bases each). V was pared by 4 bases and J by 3 bases, with 11 bases between. The CDR3 runs to 14 residues. CDR1 and CDR2 (germline): SGHRS, YFSETQ.

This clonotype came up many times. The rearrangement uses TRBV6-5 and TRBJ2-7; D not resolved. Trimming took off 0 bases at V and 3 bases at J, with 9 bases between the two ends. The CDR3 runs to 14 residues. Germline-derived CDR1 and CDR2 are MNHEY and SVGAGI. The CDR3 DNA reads TGTGCCAGCAGTTACTCGGCAGCCAGCTACGAGCAGTACTTC. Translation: CASSYSAASYEQYF.

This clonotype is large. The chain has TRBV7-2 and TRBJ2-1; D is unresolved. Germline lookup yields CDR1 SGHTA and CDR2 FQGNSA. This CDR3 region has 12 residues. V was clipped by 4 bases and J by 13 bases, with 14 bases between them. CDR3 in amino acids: CASSSLGLSQFF. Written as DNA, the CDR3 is TGTGCCAGCAGCTCCCTAGGGCTTAGTCAGTTCTTC.

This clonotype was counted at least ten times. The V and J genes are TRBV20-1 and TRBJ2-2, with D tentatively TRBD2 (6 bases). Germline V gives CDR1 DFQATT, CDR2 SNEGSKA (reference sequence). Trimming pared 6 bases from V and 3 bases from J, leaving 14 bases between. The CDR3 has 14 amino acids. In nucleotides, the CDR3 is TGCAGTGCGGGAGGCCTTACCCACACCGGGGAGCTGTTTTTT. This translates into CSAGGLTHTGELFF.

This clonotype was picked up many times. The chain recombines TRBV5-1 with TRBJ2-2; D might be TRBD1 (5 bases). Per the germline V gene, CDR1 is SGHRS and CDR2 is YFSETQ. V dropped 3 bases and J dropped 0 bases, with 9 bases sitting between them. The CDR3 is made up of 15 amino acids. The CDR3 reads CASSSGQANTGELFF. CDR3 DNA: TGCGCCAGCAGCTCCGGACAAGCGAACACCGGGGAGCTGTTTTTT.

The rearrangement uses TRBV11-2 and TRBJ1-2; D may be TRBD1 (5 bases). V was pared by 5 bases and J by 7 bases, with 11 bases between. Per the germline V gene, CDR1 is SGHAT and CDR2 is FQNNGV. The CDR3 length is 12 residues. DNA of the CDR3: TGTGCCAGCAGCACCGGGACCCTTGGCTACACCTTC. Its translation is CASSTGTLGYTF. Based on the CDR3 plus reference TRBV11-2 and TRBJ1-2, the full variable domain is EAGVAQSPRYKIIEKRQSVAFWCNPISGHATLYWYQQILGQGPKLLIQFQNNGVVDDSQLPKDRFSAERLKGVDSTLKIQPAKLEDSAVYLCASSTGTLGYTFGSGTRLTVV.

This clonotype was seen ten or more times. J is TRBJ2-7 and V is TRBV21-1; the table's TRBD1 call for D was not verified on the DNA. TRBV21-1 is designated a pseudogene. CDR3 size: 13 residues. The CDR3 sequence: CASSNGIGALQYF. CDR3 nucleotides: TGTGCCAGCAGCAACGGGATTGGGGCTTTGCAGTACTTC.

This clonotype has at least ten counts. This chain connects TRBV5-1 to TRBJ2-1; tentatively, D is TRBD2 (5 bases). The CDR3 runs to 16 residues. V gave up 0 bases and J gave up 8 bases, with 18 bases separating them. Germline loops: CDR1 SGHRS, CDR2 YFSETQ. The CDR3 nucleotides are TGCGCCAGCAGCTTGGCCGGTCGGGGATACGGTTATGAGCAGTTCTTC. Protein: CASSLAGRGYGYEQFF.

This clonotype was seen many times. DNA of the CDR3: TGTGCCAGCAGATGGGACCGGAACACTGAAGCTTTCTTT. Translation: CASRWDRNTEAFF. The genes are TRBV7-8 and TRBJ1-1, with D possibly TRBD1 on 5 matching bases. CDR3 size: 13 residues. Deletions cut 6 bases from V and 1 base from J, with 9 bases between. Germline V gene data show CDR1 as SGHVS and CDR2 as FQNEAQ.

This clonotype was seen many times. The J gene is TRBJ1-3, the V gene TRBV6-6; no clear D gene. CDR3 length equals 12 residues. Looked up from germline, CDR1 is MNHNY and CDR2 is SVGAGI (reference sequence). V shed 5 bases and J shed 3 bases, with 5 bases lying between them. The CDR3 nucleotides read TGTGCCAGCAGTCCTCTTGGAAACACCATATATTTT. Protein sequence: CASSPLGNTIYF.

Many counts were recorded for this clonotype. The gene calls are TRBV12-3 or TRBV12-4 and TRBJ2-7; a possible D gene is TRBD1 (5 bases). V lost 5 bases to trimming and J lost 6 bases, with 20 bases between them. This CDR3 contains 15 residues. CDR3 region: CASSPDGRVRGEQYF. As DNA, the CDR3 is TGTGCCAGCAGTCCCGACGGCAGGGTTAGGGGCGAGCAGTACTTC.

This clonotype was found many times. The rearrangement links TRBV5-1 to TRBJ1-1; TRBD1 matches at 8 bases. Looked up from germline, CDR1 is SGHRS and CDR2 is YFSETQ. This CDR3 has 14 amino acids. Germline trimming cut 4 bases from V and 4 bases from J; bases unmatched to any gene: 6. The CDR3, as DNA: TGCGCCAGCAGCCTGGGACAGGCTTTCACTGAAGCTTTCTTT. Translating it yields CASSLGQAFTEAFF.

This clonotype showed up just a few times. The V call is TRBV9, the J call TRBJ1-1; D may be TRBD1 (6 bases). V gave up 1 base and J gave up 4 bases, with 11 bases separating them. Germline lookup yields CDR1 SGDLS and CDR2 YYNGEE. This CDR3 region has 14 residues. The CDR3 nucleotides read TGTGCCAGCAGCGTAAAGGGGGAGGGCACTGAAGCTTTCTTT. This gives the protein CASSVKGEGTEAFF.

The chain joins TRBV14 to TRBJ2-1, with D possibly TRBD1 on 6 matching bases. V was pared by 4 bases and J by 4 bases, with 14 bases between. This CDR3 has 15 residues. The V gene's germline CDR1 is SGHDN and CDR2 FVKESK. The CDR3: CASSRQAYTYNEQFF. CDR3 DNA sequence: TGTGCCAGCAGCCGACAGGCCTACACTTACAATGAGCAGTTCTTC.

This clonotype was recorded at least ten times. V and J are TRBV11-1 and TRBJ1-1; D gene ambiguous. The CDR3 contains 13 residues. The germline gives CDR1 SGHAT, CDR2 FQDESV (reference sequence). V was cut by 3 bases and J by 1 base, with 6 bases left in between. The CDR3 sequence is CASSFDRNTEAFF. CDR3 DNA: TGTGCCAGCAGCTTTGACCGGAACACTGAAGCTTTCTTT.

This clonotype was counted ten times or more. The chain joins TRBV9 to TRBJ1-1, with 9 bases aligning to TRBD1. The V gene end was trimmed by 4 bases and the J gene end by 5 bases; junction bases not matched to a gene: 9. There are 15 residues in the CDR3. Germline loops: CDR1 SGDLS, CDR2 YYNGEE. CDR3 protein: CASSPRLGQGTEAFF. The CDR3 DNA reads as TGTGCCAGCAGCCCCCGTCTGGGACAGGGAACTGAAGCTTTCTTT.

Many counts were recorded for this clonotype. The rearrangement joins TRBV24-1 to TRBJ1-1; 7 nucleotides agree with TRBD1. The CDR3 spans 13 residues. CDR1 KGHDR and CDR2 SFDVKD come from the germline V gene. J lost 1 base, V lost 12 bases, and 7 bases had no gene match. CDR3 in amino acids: CASGGGRNTEAFF. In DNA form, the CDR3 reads TGTGCCTCCGGAGGGGGCCGGAACACTGAAGCTTTCTTT.

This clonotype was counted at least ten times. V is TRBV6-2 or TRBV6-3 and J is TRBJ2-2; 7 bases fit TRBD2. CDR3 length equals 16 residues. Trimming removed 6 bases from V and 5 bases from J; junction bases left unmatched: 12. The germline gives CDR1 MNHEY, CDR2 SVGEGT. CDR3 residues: CASRSSGARGTGELFF. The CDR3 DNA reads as TGTGCCAGCAGATCCAGCGGGGCCCGGGGGACCGGGGAGCTGTTTTTT.

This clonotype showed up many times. CDR3 nucleotides: TGTGCCAGCAGTGAAGCCCTTGGACCGACCTCCTACAATGAGCAGTTCTTC. It codes for CASSEALGPTSYNEQFF. The J gene is TRBJ2-1, the V gene TRBV2; D unresolved. The V gene's germline CDR1 is SNHLY and CDR2 FYNNEI. CDR3 length: 17 residues. V lost 0 bases and J lost 0, with 12 bases in between.